This T cell receptor beta chain was profiled in a study of T cell clonality in common variable immunodeficiency. The study's findings and limits: In common variable immunodeficiency, TCR beta chains reportedly carried fewer deletions and N-nucleotide insertions.

This clone has only a few counts. The target antigen is unknown. The read is 3 residues too short to cover the CDR3 end, so that end is filled in from the germline J gene. TCRdb keeps only in-frame clones here, not all; method: immunoSEQ multiplex PCR. The counts give 25,000 to 30,000 clones, none of them seen only once; around 4% is held by the top ten. Germline-derived CDR1 and CDR2 are GTSNPN and SVGIG (reference sequence). The germline V and J ends were trimmed by 4 bases and 4 bases, with 23 bases remaining between them. This CDR3 spans 16 amino acids. This receptor was taken from a human donor with common variable immunodeficiency. J is TRBJ2-7 and V is TRBV30, with D perhaps given as TRBD1 or TRBD2 (6 bases each). Material for sequencing was peripheral blood mononuclear cells. The CDR3 DNA, read in part, is TGTGCCTGGAATACAGGATGGCAGGGGAGGAAGTACGAG. This sequence encodes CAWNTGWQGRKYE. The whole CDR3 sequence is CAWNTGWQGRKYEQYF.